This T cell receptor (beta chain) was sequenced for a study of shared clonotypes between healthy human individuals (dated by TCRdb to the early 2020s). In terms of the full investigation: The cohort included three men and a couple of women between 18 and 49 years of age. Per donor, three plates each were used for CD4 naive and CD4 memory, two for CD8 naive, and one for CD8 memory. Per donor, leukapheresis produced somewhere between about 0.9 and 9.5 billion PBMCs. To increase sequencing depth and limit assay-specific biases, TCR repertoire library preparation and sequencing were carried out by different laboratories using diverse techniques. To estimate repertoire size and how much clonotype sharing occurs between individuals, the study deeply sequenced the blood TCR repertoires of roughly 5 healthy adults.

Findings and caveats that apply to the study as a whole: Sampling was restricted to blood, and TCR repertoires in tissues likely differ from the TCR repertoires found in blood. Compared with non-shared clonotypes, the clonotypes found in all four sorted-subset donors had higher generation probabilities. Pairwise subsampling indicated that sequencing depth was expected to affect the degree of clonotype sharing among donors. Larger estimated clonotype richness was generally found for naive subsets than for memory subsets. Incomplete sequencing was indicated by rarefaction of sorted-subset datasets, despite the large sequencing depth. Because the study included a small number of donors, the genetic and exposure-history diversity represented was limited. Sharing across a few donors was observed for approximately 4.6% of naive CD4, 3% to 3.5% of naive CD8, 2% to 2.5% of memory CD4, and 0.4% of memory CD8 clonotypes.

This clone has only one observation. Its antigen is currently not known. No qualities accompany the bases; no much larger clone lies one base away. CD8 naive samples were CD45RO-negative cells positively selected for CCR7, giving a CD45RA+CCR7+ population that excluded TemRA cells. The donors were healthy, HIV-negative adults who had no recently reported acute infections or vaccinations. Every donor was a Caucasian adult living in Nashville, Tennessee, USA. Blood was obtained by leukapheresis, after which PBMCs were separated by Ficoll-Histopaque density gradient centrifugation and cryopreserved in liquid nitrogen vapor phase. Analytical flow cytometry was used to check the purity and quantity of each magnetically sorted T cell population. From each sorted fraction, genomic DNA was isolated and quantified by UV absorbance on a Nanodrop 2000c. From a lookup of the germline V gene, CDR1 and CDR2 are LGHNA and YSLEER. From its cysteine to its phenylalanine, the CDR3 spans 13 amino acids. The retained sequence is limited to the CDR3, 39 bases, with the frame set at the first base. The trim is 1 base for V and 7 bases for J, with a gap of 7 bases between the germline ends.

Using the deep immunoSEQ assay, multiplex PCR amplified TCR CDR3 regions from genomic DNA. Extracted genomic DNA from each cell subset was spread evenly across all wells of several immunoSEQ 96-well plates, with each plate serving as a replicate. For sorted subsets, each replicate PCR was loaded with around 220 ng genomic DNA, equivalent to some 31,000 T cell genomes. Purified libraries were measured with a Qubit 3.0 fluorometer, size-checked on a Bioanalyzer 2100, and measured again with the KAPA Library Quantification kit. Each immunoSEQ 96-well plate was sequenced on its own single-read 150-cycle Illumina NextSeq 550 flow cell. Regarding the original processing steps: Because the immunoSEQ output held only junctional sequences and lacked quality scores, the filtering could not match the filtering applied to full-length reads. To assign V/J genes and CDR3, sequences were annotated against IMGT germline references using PyIR, a Python wrapper for IgBLAST v1.9. Any read was removed if the V/J assignment was weak (E-value above 1e-6), the CDR3 was missing, or the read contained stop codons, out-of-frame junctions, or ambiguous translated residues. A V3J clonotype was defined by an identical inferred V gene, J gene, and CDR3 amino acid sequence. To compute the percentage overlap between repertoires, the number of shared unique clonotypes was divided by the size of the smaller repertoire. Richness of each repertoire was evaluated using RTK rarefaction, the Chao1 estimator, and Recon v2.1 estimates of unobserved clonotypes. For all TCRbeta clonotypes obtained by the gDNA method from four donors, generation probabilities were computed with OLGA. The table was pulled from immuneACCESS by TCRdb, which kept in-frame rearrangements only. Such tables lose some clones; where checked, under half of the loss comes from unresolved V genes, and the rest has no known cause. That table supplies the V and J calls and clone size; D and trimming were determined from the DNA. This sample comprises about 2 million clones, about 94% of them detected only once. The ten largest clonotypes hold about 1.1% of the sample.

The sample taken for sequencing was naive CD8+ T cells sorted from blood. The sample's cell subset or site label is to be understood as: CD45RA+CCR7+. The sequence is built from TRBV4-3 and TRBJ2-2; perhaps TRBD1 is the D gene, with 5 bases matching. The receptor was derived from a man aged 18 to 30 in good health. The DNA is TGCGCCAGCAGCCAAGGGGGCTTCGGGGAGCTGTTTTTT. This encodes CASSQGGFGELFF.